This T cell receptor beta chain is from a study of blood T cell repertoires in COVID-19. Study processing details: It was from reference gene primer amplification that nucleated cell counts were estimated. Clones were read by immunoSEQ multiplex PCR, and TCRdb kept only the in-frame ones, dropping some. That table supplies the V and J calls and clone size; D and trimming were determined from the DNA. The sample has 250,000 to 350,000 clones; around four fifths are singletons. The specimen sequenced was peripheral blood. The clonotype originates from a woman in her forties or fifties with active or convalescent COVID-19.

Here the CDR3 DNA reads TGTGCCAGCAGCTTAGGAGCGGGGAGGGTAGGGGATACGCAGTATTTT. Amino acid sequence: CASSLGAGRVGDTQYF. V usage is TRBV7-2 and J usage is TRBJ2-3; TRBD2 matches at 7 bases. Looked up from germline, CDR1 is SGHTA and CDR2 is FQGNSA. Trimming took 1 base from V and 6 from J; bases not matched to a gene: 10. This CDR3 has 16 amino acids. The full variable domain, rest sourced from reference TRBV7-2 and TRBJ2-3, is GAGVSQSPSNKVTEKGKDVELRCDPISGHTALYWYRQSLGQGLEFLIYFQGNSAPDKSGLPSDRFSAERTGGSVSTLTIQRTQQEDSAVYLCASSLGAGRVGDTQYFGPGTRLTVL.